A single sample gave rise to the 2 T cell receptor beta chains below, sequenced in a study of metastatic and nonmetastatic thyroid tumors. Every patient underwent thyroid surgery untreated. TCRdb re-called the PCR reads through MiXCR. The repertoire holds just under 60,000 clones, with roughly 17% as singletons. The sample comprised blood. Every receptor here comes from a male donor with papillary thyroid cancer or a benign thyroid nodule (not recorded which). Some clones in this sample may be carry-over from other donors' samples.

V is TRBV7-8 and J is TRBJ2-7; TRBD2 is a possible D gene (5 bases). V was shortened by 3 bases and J by 3 bases, with 15 bases between the two germline ends. The CDR3 totals 15 residues. Germline V gene data show CDR1 as SGHVS and CDR2 as FQNEAQ. The CDR3 DNA follows: TGTGCCAGCAGCTTTAGAGAGGCGGGCCACTACGAGCAGTACTTC. Translating gives CASSFREAGHYEQYF.

This chain joins TRBV30 and TRBJ2-7, with a weak D call TRBD1 (6 bases). V was clipped by 6 bases and J by 3 bases, with 21 bases between them. Per germline, CDR1 GTSNPN and CDR2 SVGIG (reference sequence). The CDR3 contains 15 residues. The CDR3 nucleotides are TGTGCCTGTAGCAGAGACCGGGACACCCGCTACGAGCAGTACTTC. The encoded protein is CACSRDRDTRYEQYF.